This TCR beta chain is drawn from a study of cytomegalovirus exposure and HLA in healthy donors listed by TCRdb under 2017. General notes on the study: An earlier analysis of more than 550 of the donors reported 276 Gb of sequence data and around 100 million unique TCR beta sequences obtained from about 179 million T cells. Typing coverage varied by locus: roughly 620-640 donors for A, B, C, DRB1 and DQB1; roughly 510 for DQA1; over 600 for DPA1; around 450 for DPB1. Genome-wide SNP genotypes for about three fifths of the roughly 670 donors were used in a later genetic analysis, which treated that subset as a discovery cohort. About five DR-DQ haplotypes were treated as single units for association and clustering because of strong linkage in the cohort. Every repertoire in the discovery cohort had been generated on one and the same sequencing platform. In addition to the first cohort of about 650 subjects, a separate validation cohort of under 150 different subjects was used. The study aimed to test whether signatures of past pathogen exposure could be identified by cataloging public T cell receptors. The study profiled the T cell repertoires of 550 to 700 subjects by immunosequencing and related them to cytomegalovirus serostatus. Donor age, sex, ethnicity and CMV serostatus were compiled together with the repertoire data. To predict cytomegalovirus infection status, the study brought together high-throughput TCR immunosequencing, statistical association of individual TCRs with disease status, and machine learning. About 300 gigabases of sequencing data and around 85 million unique TCR sequences made up an early release that covered over 550 HLA-typed donors. The later analysis used no new phenotypic data to find candidate immune exposures, relying instead on TCR beta sequences and their occurrence across donors. Among under 450 genotyped donors of the cohort, an average of about 240,000 unique TCR beta nucleotide sequences were sequenced per donor, roughly 20% of them non-productive. HLA typing covered class I and class II loci at four-digit resolution. An earlier analysis of 587 of the donors used high-throughput TCR beta sequencing to judge whether each TCR beta V gene segment behaved as functional or pseudogenic. Of the 350 to 450 genotyped donors, around 81% fell in the genetic ancestry cluster associated with self-reported Caucasian donors. A later analysis re-analyzed previously published TCR beta repertoires from roughly 600 donors and added high-resolution HLA genotyping to study TCR occurrence patterns.

On this clone: Its specific antigen is unknown. No clone much larger than this one lies a single base away; base qualities are absent.

In total, approximately 610 healthy bone marrow donors made up the cohort. Cohort members were all nominally healthy when sampled, although unrecorded immune exposures were likely present. The donor was CMV seronegative and was included in the group of a few hundred seronegative cohort members. Each donor provided a peripheral blood sample, and peripheral blood mononuclear cells were used for TCR beta sequencing. Genomic DNA was extracted from the blood cell samples with the Qiagen DNeasy Blood Extraction Kit. The research as a whole found: According to a later analysis, most CMV-associated TCR beta chains appeared to be HLA-restricted, and the HLA associations seemed to be driven largely by CMV exposure. Specific HLA alleles were associated with 15,000 to 20,000 TCR beta sequences at a false discovery rate of 0.05 in a later analysis. Because counts were too low, approximately 18 rarely observed V segments, including chromosome 9 orphons, were excluded from the earlier analysis of 587 of the donors. The authors suggested that the approach could potentially be generalized to other disease states and immunological phenotypes. The classifier was reported to diagnose cytomegalovirus status with high specificity and sensitivity in both the original and validation cohorts. A later analysis reported that several top co-occurrence clusters appeared linked to parvovirus B19, influenza, CMV and Epstein-Barr virus. According to a later genetic analysis, donors in an Asian-associated ancestry cluster had fewer N-insertions in productive TCRs than the approximately 710-donor mean. A cluster of highly shared sequence variants was judged likely to represent a technical artifact of the sequencing pipeline. Presence/absence analyses assumed roughly uniform sequencing depth across donors, an assumption that may not hold. A total of roughly 160 TCR beta chains were listed by the study as associated with cytomegalovirus. A further reported finding was that TCR beta sequences accurately predicted the HLA-A and HLA-B alleles for most subjects in the first cohort. Broadly in line with IMGT annotations, most TCR beta V segments showed up in productive rearrangements about 87% or about 30% of the time in an earlier analysis of several hundred of the donors. Correlated functional status among segregating V segments might reflect linkage disequilibrium, but an unknown experimental factor could not be ruled out. The only immune exposure information available for the cohort was CMV serostatus. In a later analysis, the rate of TCR association differed among HLA loci, with DRB1 alleles having the most associated TCRs and HLA-C alleles having the fewest. Because some donors lacked HLA typing at each locus, the association tests relied only on the typed subset. Across donors, most TCR sequences were observed very rarely, whereas some public TCRs were present in many individuals. V-gene and J-gene trimming of TCR beta chains was associated with a missense DCLRE1C variant in a later genetic analysis, and the association was replicated in an independent cohort. In vitro tests confirmed that three of the cytomegalovirus-associated TCR beta chains recognize cytomegalovirus antigens. When HLA alleles, especially DR and DQ, strongly co-occurred, TCR associations were difficult to assign to individual alleles. In a later analysis, HLA-associated TCR beta chains showed more clonal expansion and lower generation probabilities than non-associated chains that were equally common. This cohort had only TCR beta chains sequenced, and the lack of alpha or paired-chain data limited which features could be detected.

Receptor amplification or capture employed the immunoSEQ multiplex PCR assay. A mixture of 60 forward primers for TCR Vbeta segments and 13 reverse primers for TCR Jbeta segments was used in the multiplex PCR. The CDR3 region of rearranged TCR beta genes was amplified from genomic DNA by a multiplex PCR assay. Amplified TCR beta libraries were sequenced as 87-base-pair reads on the Illumina HiSeq System. From the authors' description of their analysis: Across the 666 repertoires, a later analysis counted 60 million to 90 million unique TCR beta chains, roughly 11 million of which were shared by at least two donors. To remove PCR and sequencing errors, raw reads were error-corrected and collapsed into unique sequences using a nearest-neighbor algorithm that merged closely related sequences. CDR3 sequences were aligned to IMGT reference sequences to assign V, D and J gene segments. For a sequence to be retained, at least a six-nucleotide match to both a V gene segment and a J gene segment was required. Rearrangements were classified as productive when the CDR3 lacked stop codons and remained in frame with V and J, and all other rearrangements were classified as non-productive. CDR3 was defined according to IMGT convention as the region running from the second conserved V-encoded cysteine to the conserved J-encoded phenylalanine. The earlier analysis of about 640 of the donors excluded any sequence lacking an unambiguous match to a single V gene segment. An earlier analysis of several hundred of the donors called V segments functional above 56.7% productive rearrangements and segregating when the between-donor standard deviation exceeded 5%. A statistical classification framework was built to diagnose cytomegalovirus status from the catalog of TCR beta chain sequences. In a later analysis, V and J genes were assigned by comparing TCR nucleotide sequences against IMGT/GENE-DB human TR gene sequences. Using the TCRdist pipeline, a later analysis assigned CDR3 sequences along with most-parsimonious VDJ recombination scenarios. In a later analysis, each TCR beta chain was defined by its CDR3 amino acid sequence together with its V-gene family, and reads without a unique V-gene family were excluded. A later analysis removed several hundred highly shared, low-generation-probability nucleotide sequences to deal with suspected cross-contamination and a sequencing artifact. A later analysis calculated a clonal expansion index for each public chain from normalized within-repertoire ranks of inferred template counts. Generation probabilities in a later analysis came from a VDJ recombination model fitted to out-of-frame rearrangements, and those results were checked against IGoR. In a later analysis, TCR-TCR, TCR-HLA and TCR-CMV co-occurrence was scored with hypergeometric tests, and a repertoire-size bias correction was applied to TCR pairs. A later analysis estimated false discovery rates by permuting HLA or CMV assignments 20 times. In a later analysis, co-occurring TCRs were grouped with DBSCAN, and TCRdist sequence similarity was added when clustering was performed within HLA-allele-positive subsets. Co-occurrence clustering excluded repertoires with fewer than 30,000 or more than 120,000 public chains, plus five with anomalous nucleotide sharing. In TCRdb, the immuneACCESS table is reduced to in-frame sequences with V and J assigned. These tables do not hold every clone; where another copy was compared, an unresolved V gene accounts for under half, and the others remain unexplained. The V and J calls and clone size are taken from that table; D and trimming were inferred from the DNA. The sample contains about 62,000 clones, more than 70% of them found a single time. The top ten clonotypes cover 9.7% of the sample.

Sample: PBMCs. This sequence was found in a man aged 35 to 55 in good health and CMV-seronegative.

Here is the DNA: TGTGCCCCCGGGACTAGCAGTTCCTACGAGCAGTACTTC. This yields the protein CAPGTSSSYEQYF. This receptor chain uses TRBV27 and TRBJ2-7, with 9 junctional bases fitting TRBD2. The CDR3 runs 13 amino acids, cysteine and phenylalanine included. Here the CDR3 DNA is all that survives: 39 bases in frame from base 1. Reading the germline V gene (reference sequence) gives CDR1 MNHEY and CDR2 SMNVEV. For this chain, trimming is 11 bases at the V end and 1 base at the J end, and the number of junction bases without a gene match is 6.